Given below is one TCR beta chain in context. This record comes from a study of blood T cell repertoires in COVID-19. Looking at the study overall: PBMCs, B-cell-depleted T cells, or T cells provided the cDNA or gDNA that made up the material.

Trimming pared 3 bases from V and 0 bases from J, leaving 8 bases between. This CDR3 is built from 13 residues. The germline gives CDR1 SQVTM, CDR2 ANQGSEA. Authors' methods: Using reference gene primer amplification, nucleated cell counts were estimated. TCRdb's copy holds only in-frame clones and misses some; the assay was immunoSEQ multiplex PCR. That table is the source of V, J and clone size, and D and trimming were worked out from the DNA. The table lists about 170,000 clones, over 85% of them singletons, with 3.5% to 5% in the top ten. This sequence joins TRBV29-1 and TRBJ1-1; no firm D call. This receptor was taken from a woman in her forties or fifties with acute or convalescent COVID-19. Sample: peripheral blood. The CDR3 nucleotides read TGCAGCGTTGATCCAGGATTGAACACTGAAGCTTTCTTT. The encoded protein is CSVDPGLNTEAFF.